The clone carrying this T cell receptor (beta chain) was counted only a few times. The sample comes from a study of blood T cell repertoires in COVID-19. The wider study: PBMCs, B-cell-depleted T cells, or T cells were the source of the cDNA or gDNA that made up the material.

Original handling: Reference gene primer amplification gave estimated nucleated cell counts. Sequencing used immunoSEQ multiplex PCR; TCRdb keeps in-frame clones, though not all of them. Clone size and the V and J calls come from that table; the DNA yielded D and trimming. Of 270,000 or so clones in the sample, nearly 85% were seen once. Germline V gene data show CDR1 as MNHEY and CDR2 as SMNVEV (reference sequence). Between the trimmed V and J ends, which lost 2 bases and 4 bases, there was a span of 6 bases. This CDR3 region has 13 residues. The V call is TRBV27, the J call TRBJ1-5; D call uncertain. This TCR came from a human donor in a cohort sampled during active COVID-19. Input material: peripheral blood. The CDR3 here is CASSLRENQPQHF. The CDR3 DNA reads TGTGCCAGCAGTTTACGGGAGAATCAGCCCCAGCATTTT.